One sample yielded the 14 T cell receptor beta chains listed below, sequenced in a study of blood T cell repertoires in COVID-19. Sequenced by immunoSEQ multiplex PCR; TCRdb stores in-frame clones only, minus some. The top ten clones hold about 3.5% of a sample with about 240,000 clones, around 86% of them seen once. The sequenced sample consisted of PBMCs or T cells enriched from blood (not recorded which). These receptor sequences come from a woman between 40 and 55 years old with acute COVID-19.

The chain joins TRBV24-1 to TRBJ2-5; 11 bases align to TRBD1. J was trimmed by 2 bases and V by 2 bases; bases with no gene match: 0. CDR1 and CDR2 from the germline V gene are KGHDR and SFDVKD. This CDR3 region has 15 residues. The CDR3 here is CATSDWDRGQETQYF. CDR3 bases: TGTGCCACCAGTGATTGGGACAGGGGGCAAGAGACCCAGTACTTC.

The CDR3 loop reads CASSLITQQLPPHQPQHF. The CDR3 coding sequence is TGTGCCAGCAGCTTAATCACCCAACAGCTCCCCCCCCATCAGCCCCAGCATTTT. The J gene is TRBJ1-5, the V gene TRBV7-2, with unresolved D. V lost 2 bases to trimming and J lost 5 bases, with 22 bases between them. CDR1 and CDR2 (germline): SGHTA, FQGNSA. The CDR3 sequence is 18 residues long.

V usage is TRBV19 and J usage is TRBJ2-3, with TRBD1 matching over 9 bases. CDR3 length: 15 amino acids. The V gene end was trimmed by 6 bases and the J gene end by 2 bases; junction bases not matched to a gene: 6. Per germline, CDR1 LNHDA and CDR2 SQIVND (reference sequence). CDR3 residues: CASREGQGNTDTQYF. In DNA, the CDR3 is TGTGCCAGTAGGGAAGGACAGGGGAACACAGATACGCAGTATTTT.

This rearrangement joins TRBV5-8 to TRBJ1-5; no clear D gene. From germline, CDR1 is SGHTS and CDR2 YDEGEE. The CDR3 has 13 amino acids. V shed 1 base and J shed 3 bases, with 5 bases lying between them. Here the CDR3 DNA reads TGTGCCAGCAGCTTGAATCTCAATCAGCCCCAGCATTTT. Translated, it gives CASSLNLNQPQHF.

The chain couples TRBV24-1 to TRBJ2-1; 8 nucleotides align to TRBD1. This CDR3 region has 14 residues. V dropped 4 bases and J dropped 7; count of bases not matched to a gene: 5. Germline assignment: CDR1 KGHDR and CDR2 SFDVKD. CDR3 in DNA: TGTGCCACCAGTGAAGCCGGGACAGGAAATGAGCAGTTCTTC. It encodes CATSEAGTGNEQFF.

The rearrangement joins TRBV7-9 to TRBJ1-6; 8 bases align to TRBD1. This CDR3 is built from 15 residues. Germline V CDR1 and CDR2: SEHNR, FQNEAQ (reference sequence). J was trimmed by 5 bases and V by 7 bases; bases with no gene match: 7. CDR3 bases: TGTGCCAGCACCCCAGGGGGCGCGGATAATTCACCCCTCCACTTT. Protein sequence: CASTPGGADNSPLHF.

J is TRBJ2-2 and V is TRBV7-9; TRBD2 matches 7 bases. Germline CDR1 SEHNR, CDR2 FQNEAQ (reference sequence). This CDR3 contains 15 residues. The trim removed 5 bases at V and 5 bases at J, leaving 8 bases unmatched. CDR3 amino acids: CASSPRGGETGELFF. DNA of the CDR3: TGTGCCAGCAGCCCCCGGGGAGGGGAGACCGGGGAGCTGTTTTTT.

The genes are TRBV29-1 and TRBJ2-2, with 9 nucleotides matching TRBD1. Looked up from germline, CDR1 is SQVTM and CDR2 is ANQGSEA. V trimming: 3 bases; J trimming: 6 bases; junction bases outside the gene matches: 5. The CDR3 covers 14 residues. As DNA, the CDR3 is TGCAGCGTTGACGGACAGGGGACGGCCGGGGAGCTGTTTTTT. Translating gives CSVDGQGTAGELFF.

This clone was detected only once. J is TRBJ1-5 and V is TRBV19, with 7 bases aligning to TRBD1. CDR1 is LNHDA and CDR2 is SQIVND in the germline V gene (reference sequence). The trim removed 6 bases at V and 2 bases at J, leaving 22 bases unmatched. This CDR3 contains 20 residues. The CDR3 is CASRKTGQDVMDERNQPQHF. The DNA of the CDR3 is TGTGCCAGTAGAAAAACCGGACAGGATGTAATGGACGAGCGCAATCAGCCCCAGCATTTT.

The CDR3 DNA reads as TGTGCCAGTCATGGCCCCAATCAGCCCCAGCATTTT. Amino acid sequence: CASHGPNQPQHF. V usage is TRBV6-5 and J usage is TRBJ1-5; the D is unclear. V was pared by 9 bases and J by 3 bases, with 9 bases between. The germline V gene has CDR1 MNHEY and CDR2 SVGAGI. There are 12 residues in the CDR3.

The chain joins TRBV19 to TRBJ2-1; TRBD2 matches at 11 bases. J lost 1 base, V lost 6 bases, and 5 bases had no gene match. CDR3 length: 16 amino acids. Per the germline V gene, CDR1 is LNHDA and CDR2 is SQIVND (reference sequence). CDR3 in amino acids: CASSAASGRSYNEQFF. The CDR3 nucleotides read TGTGCCAGTAGCGCTGCTAGCGGGAGGTCCTACAATGAGCAGTTCTTC.

The CDR3, as DNA: TGTGCCAGCGTCCGACAGCCAGGTGGAGATACGCAGTATTTT. It is translated as CASVRQPGGDTQYF. This chain connects TRBV2 to TRBJ2-3; the D gene is possibly TRBD1 (5 bases). The V end lost 8 bases, the J end lost 5 bases, and 17 bases lay between the germline ends. Germline CDR1 SNHLY, CDR2 FYNNEI. This CDR3 is 14 amino acids long.

The rearrangement links TRBV5-1 to TRBJ2-7; 7 nucleotides line up with TRBD2. V gave up 2 bases and J gave up 2 bases; unmatched junction bases: 7. The CDR3 is made up of 15 amino acids. The germline CDR1 and CDR2 sequences are SGHRS and YFSETQ. The CDR3 here is CASSFSVGGPYEQYF. In DNA form, the CDR3 reads TGCGCCAGCAGCTTTTCTGTGGGAGGGCCCTACGAGCAGTACTTC. The full variable domain, in which reference TRBV5-1 and TRBJ2-7 provide the parts outside the CDR3, is KAGVTQTPRYLIKTRGQQVTLSCSPISGHRSVSWYQQTPGQGLQFLFEYFSETQRNKGNFPGRFSGRQFSNSRSEMNVSTLELGDSALYLCASSFSVGGPYEQYFGPGTRLTVT.

The chain carries TRBV27 and TRBJ2-3, with 8 bases lining up with TRBD2. V shed 0 bases and J 4 bases; nucleotides not matched to a gene: 6. CDR1 MNHEY and CDR2 SMNVEV come from the germline V gene (reference sequence). The CDR3 is made up of 16 amino acids. This CDR3 reads CASSLSSGRAPDTQYF. The CDR3 region has the DNA TGTGCCAGCAGTTTATCTTCCGGGAGGGCCCCAGATACGCAGTATTTT.